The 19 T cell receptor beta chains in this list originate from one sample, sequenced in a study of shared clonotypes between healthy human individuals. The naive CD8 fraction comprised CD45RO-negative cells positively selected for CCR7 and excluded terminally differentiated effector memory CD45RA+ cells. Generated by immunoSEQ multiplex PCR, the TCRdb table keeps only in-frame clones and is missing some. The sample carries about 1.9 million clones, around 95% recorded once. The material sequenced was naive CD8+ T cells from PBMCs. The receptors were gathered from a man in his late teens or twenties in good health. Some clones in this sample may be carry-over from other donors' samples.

The CDR3 here is CASSEPGTPHNQPQHF. The DNA of the CDR3 is TGTGCCAGCAGTGAACCTGGGACACCACACAATCAGCCCCAGCATTTT. The rearrangement uses TRBV25-1 and TRBJ1-5; tentative D call: TRBD1 (6 bases). The CDR3 contains 16 residues. Germline V gives CDR1 MGHDK, CDR2 SYGVNS. V lost 2 bases and J lost 3, with 14 bases in between. Based on the CDR3 plus reference TRBV25-1 and TRBJ1-5, the full variable domain is EADIYQTPRYLVIGTGKKITLECSQTMGHDKMYWYQQDPGMELHLIHYSYGVNSTEKGDLSSESTVSRIRTEHFPLTLESARPSHTSQYLCASSEPGTPHNQPQHFGDGTRLSIL.

The CDR3 sequence is CASSGPANPYEQYF. For the CDR3, the DNA is TGCGCCAGCAGCGGCCCCGCGAACCCCTACGAGCAGTACTTC. J is TRBJ2-7 and V is TRBV5-1; D remains ambiguous. The CDR3 loop spans 14 amino acids. V gave up 4 bases and J gave up 2 bases, with 13 bases separating them. Germline V lookup: CDR1 SGHRS, CDR2 YFSETQ. Variable domain in full (rest from reference TRBV5-1 and TRBJ2-7): KAGVTQTPRYLIKTRGQQVTLSCSPISGHRSVSWYQQTPGQGLQFLFEYFSETQRNKGNFPGRFSGRQFSNSRSEMNVSTLELGDSALYLCASSGPANPYEQYFGPGTRLTVT.

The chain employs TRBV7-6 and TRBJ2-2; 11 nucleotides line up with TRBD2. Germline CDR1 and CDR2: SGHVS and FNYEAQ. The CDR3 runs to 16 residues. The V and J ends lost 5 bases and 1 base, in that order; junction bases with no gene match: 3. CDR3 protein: CASSATSGRNTGELFF. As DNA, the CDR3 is TGTGCCAGCAGCGCAACTAGCGGGAGGAACACCGGGGAGCTGTTTTTT.

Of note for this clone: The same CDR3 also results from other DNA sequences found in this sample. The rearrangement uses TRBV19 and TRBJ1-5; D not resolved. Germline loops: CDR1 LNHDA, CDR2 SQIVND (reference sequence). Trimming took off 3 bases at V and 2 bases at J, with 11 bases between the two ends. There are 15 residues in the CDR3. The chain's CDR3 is CASSISSVGNQPQHF. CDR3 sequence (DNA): TGTGCCAGTAGTATTAGTTCCGTCGGCAATCAGCCCCAGCATTTT.

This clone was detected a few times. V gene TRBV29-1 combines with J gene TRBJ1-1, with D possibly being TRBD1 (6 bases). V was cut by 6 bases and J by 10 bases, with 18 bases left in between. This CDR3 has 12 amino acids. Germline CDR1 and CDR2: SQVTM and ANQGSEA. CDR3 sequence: CSVRDNREGAFF. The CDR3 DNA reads TGCAGCGTCCGAGATAACAGGGAGGGAGCTTTCTTT.

The DNA of the CDR3 is TGTGCCAGCAGCAGACGGACAGGGCGGGAGACCCAGTACTTC. Protein product: CASSRRTGRETQYF. This chain links TRBV11-2 with TRBJ2-5, with 8 bases fitting TRBD1. Germline V gives CDR1 SGHAT, CDR2 FQNNGV. V gave up 5 bases and J gave up 5 bases; unmatched junction bases: 7. The CDR3 loop spans 14 amino acids.

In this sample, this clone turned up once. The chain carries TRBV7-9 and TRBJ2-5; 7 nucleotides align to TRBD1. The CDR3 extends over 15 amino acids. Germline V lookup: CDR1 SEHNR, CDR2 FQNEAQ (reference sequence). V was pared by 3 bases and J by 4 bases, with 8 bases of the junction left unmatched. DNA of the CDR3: TGTGCCAGCAGCTTTTTGAGTTCAGGGGGAGAGACCCAGTACTTC. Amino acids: CASSFLSSGGETQYF.

The CDR3: CASSNAPEVYSNQPQHF. CDR3 in DNA: TGTGCCAGCAGCAATGCCCCGGAGGTCTATAGCAATCAGCCCCAGCATTTT. This chain joins TRBV7-3 and TRBJ1-5; D is undetermined. Germline lookup yields CDR1 SGHTA and CDR2 FQGTGA. The CDR3 loop spans 17 amino acids. Trimming cost V 5 bases and J 0 bases, with 17 bases left between them. The complete variable domain, with remaining parts taken from reference TRBV7-3 and TRBJ1-5, reads GAGVSQTPSNKVTEKGKYVELRCDPISGHTALYWYRQSLGQGPEFLIYFQGTGAADDSGLPNDRFFAVRPEGSVSTLKIQRTERGDSAVYLCASSNAPEVYSNQPQHFGDGTRLSIL.

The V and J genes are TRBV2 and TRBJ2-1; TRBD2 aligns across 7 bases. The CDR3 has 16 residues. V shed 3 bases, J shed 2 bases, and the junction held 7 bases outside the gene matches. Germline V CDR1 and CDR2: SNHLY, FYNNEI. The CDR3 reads CASSDFGEGPYNEQFF. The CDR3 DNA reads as TGTGCCAGCAGTGATTTCGGGGAGGGGCCCTACAATGAGCAGTTCTTC.

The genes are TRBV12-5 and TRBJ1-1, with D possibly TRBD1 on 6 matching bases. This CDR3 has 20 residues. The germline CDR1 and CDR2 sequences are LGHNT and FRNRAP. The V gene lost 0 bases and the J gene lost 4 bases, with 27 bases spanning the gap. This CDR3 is CASGLVFGYGRDTGPTEAFF. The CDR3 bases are TGTGCTAGTGGTTTGGTATTCGGGTACGGACGGGACACAGGCCCCACTGAAGCTTTCTTT.

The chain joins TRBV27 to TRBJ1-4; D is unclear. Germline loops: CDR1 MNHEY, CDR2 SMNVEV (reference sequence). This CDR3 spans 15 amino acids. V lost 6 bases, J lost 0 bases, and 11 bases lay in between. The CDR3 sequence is CASSFGSATNEKLFF. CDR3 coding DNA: TGTGCCAGCAGCTTTGGTTCTGCAACTAATGAAAAACTGTTTTTT.

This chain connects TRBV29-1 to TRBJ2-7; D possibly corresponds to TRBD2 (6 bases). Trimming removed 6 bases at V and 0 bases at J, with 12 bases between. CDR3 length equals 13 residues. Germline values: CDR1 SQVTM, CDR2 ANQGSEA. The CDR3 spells CSVGRDDSYEQYF. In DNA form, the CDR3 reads TGCAGCGTCGGGCGGGACGACTCCTACGAGCAGTACTTC.

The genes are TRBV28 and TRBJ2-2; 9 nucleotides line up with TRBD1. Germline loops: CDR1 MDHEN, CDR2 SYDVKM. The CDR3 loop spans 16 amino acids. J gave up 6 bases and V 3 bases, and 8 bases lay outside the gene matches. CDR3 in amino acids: CASSFRGQGRAGELFF. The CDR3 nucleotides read TGTGCCAGCAGTTTTAGGGGACAGGGAAGGGCCGGGGAGCTGTTTTTT.

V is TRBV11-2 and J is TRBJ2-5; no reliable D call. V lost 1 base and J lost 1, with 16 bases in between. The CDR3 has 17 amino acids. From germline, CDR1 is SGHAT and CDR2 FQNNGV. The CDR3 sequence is CASSLVEQLHSQETQYF. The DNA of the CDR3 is TGTGCCAGCAGCTTAGTAGAACAGCTTCACTCCCAAGAGACCCAGTACTTC.

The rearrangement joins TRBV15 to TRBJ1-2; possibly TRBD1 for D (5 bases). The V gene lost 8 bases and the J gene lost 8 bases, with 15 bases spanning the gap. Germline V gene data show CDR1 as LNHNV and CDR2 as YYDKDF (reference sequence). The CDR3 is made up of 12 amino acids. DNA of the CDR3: TGTGCCACCTCCAGGGTTGGAGAAGGCTACACCTTC. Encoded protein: CATSRVGEGYTF.

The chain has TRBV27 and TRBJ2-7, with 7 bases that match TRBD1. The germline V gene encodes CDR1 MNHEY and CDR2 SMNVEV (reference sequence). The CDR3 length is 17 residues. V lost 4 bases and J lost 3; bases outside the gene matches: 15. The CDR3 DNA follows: TGTGCCAGCAGTTCCTATACGCCGACAGGGAAGAGCTACGAGCAGTACTTC. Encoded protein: CASSSYTPTGKSYEQYF.

The CDR3 sequence is CSVEDAGTSYGYTF. In DNA, the CDR3 is TGCAGCGTTGAAGATGCCGGGACATCCTATGGCTACACCTTC. The chain combines TRBV29-1 with TRBJ1-2, with D perhaps TRBD1 (6 bases). V lost 0 bases to trimming and J lost 4 bases, with 12 bases between them. CDR1 is SQVTM, CDR2 ANQGSEA, per germline. CDR3 length: 14 residues.

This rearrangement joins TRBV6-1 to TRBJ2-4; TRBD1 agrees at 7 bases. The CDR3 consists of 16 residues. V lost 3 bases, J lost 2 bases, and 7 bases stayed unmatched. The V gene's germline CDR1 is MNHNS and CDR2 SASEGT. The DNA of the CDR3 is TGTGCCAGCAGTGATCACAGGGGCATAACCAAAAACATTCAGTACTTC. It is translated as CASSDHRGITKNIQYF.

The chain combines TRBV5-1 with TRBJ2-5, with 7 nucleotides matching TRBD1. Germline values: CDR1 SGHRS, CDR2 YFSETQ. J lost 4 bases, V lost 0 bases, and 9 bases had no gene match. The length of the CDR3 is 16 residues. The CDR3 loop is CASSLVGRGIVETQYF. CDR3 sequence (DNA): TGCGCCAGCAGCTTGGTTGGCAGGGGGATCGTAGAGACCCAGTACTTC.